This T cell receptor (beta chain) derives from a study of blood T cell repertoires in COVID-19. Turning to the study itself: Spain, Italy and the United States supplied samples that represented acute and convalescent COVID-19. Sources were T cells, B-cell-depleted T cells, or PBMCs; the material itself was cDNA or gDNA.

The CDR3 sequence is 13 residues long. The V end was cut by 2 bases, the J end by 1 base, with 5 bases between. CDR1 and CDR2 (germline): SEHNR, FQNEAQ (reference sequence). Authors' analysis steps: The assay estimated nucleated cells by amplifying reference gene primers. Here immunoSEQ multiplex PCR was the method, and the copy in TCRdb shows in-frame clones only, minus some. V, J and clone size reflect that table, while D and trimming were determined from the DNA. The table records 140,000 or so clones, roughly 88% of them present only once. The specimen sequenced was peripheral blood. This rearrangement joins TRBV7-9 to TRBJ2-5; the D is unclear. The sequence derives from a man between 65 and 79 years old with acute or convalescent COVID-19. In nucleotides, the CDR3 is TGTGCCAGCAGCTTAAATAGCCAAGAGACCCAGTACTTC. Its translation is CASSLNSQETQYF.